The next 32 T cell receptor beta chains were all read from a single sample in a study of CD8+CD57+ T cells in acquired aplastic anemia. Flow cytometry had shown expanded CD8+CD57+ cells in the patients chosen for sequencing. TCR beta VDJ combinations and CDR3 sequences were profiled from genomic DNA. One entry per CDR3 protein, called by TCRdb with MiXCR from the reads. The sample includes 450,000 to 550,000 distinct CDR3 sequences, approximately 32% of them seen just once. The sample was sorted CD4+, CD8+, or CD8+CD57+ T cells (not recorded which) from PBMCs. These receptors all stem from a human donor with aplastic anemia.

The chain is built from TRBV2 and TRBJ2-7, with TRBD2 matching 8 bases. CDR1 is SNHLY, CDR2 FYNNEI, per germline. The CDR3 consists of 14 residues. Trimming removed 7 bases from V and 6 bases from J; junction bases left unmatched: 11. The CDR3 here is CASKAGGLYFEQYF. In nucleotides, the CDR3 is TGTGCCAGCAAGGCGGGGGGCCTATACTTCGAGCAGTACTTC.

V gene TRBV11-2 combines with J gene TRBJ2-7; 10 bases are a match to TRBD2. Germline trimming cut 8 bases from V and 2 bases from J; bases unmatched to any gene: 6. The CDR3 is 14 amino acids. The V gene's germline CDR1 is SGHAT and CDR2 FQNNGV. CDR3 bases: TGTGCCAGCCCCGGGACTAGCGACCCCTACGAGCAGTACTTC. Translation: CASPGTSDPYEQYF.

This clonotype has a count of ten or more. The chain uses TRBV19 and TRBJ1-1; D is perhaps TRBD1 (5 bases). The CDR3 extends over 15 amino acids. V gave up 1 base and J gave up 3 bases, with 12 bases separating them. Germline-derived CDR1 and CDR2 are LNHDA and SQIVND (reference sequence). CDR3 sequence reads: CASSIGQGSYTEAFF. The CDR3 nucleotides read TGTGCCAGTAGTATAGGGCAGGGTTCGTACACTGAAGCTTTCTTT.

This clonotype was recorded at least ten times. V is TRBV2 and J is TRBJ1-2; D possibly corresponds to TRBD1 (5 bases). The CDR3 has 15 amino acids. V was pared by 6 bases and J by 5 bases, with 19 bases between. Germline V gives CDR1 SNHLY, CDR2 FYNNEI. In DNA, the CDR3 is TGTGCCAGCAGGGATAGAGAGTCAGGGATTTATGGCTACACCTTC. Translation gives CASRDRESGIYGYTF. Combining the CDR3 with reference TRBV2 and TRBJ1-2 gives the whole variable domain EPEVTQTPSHQVTQMGQEVILRCVPISNHLYFYWYRQILGQKVEFLVSFYNNEISEKSEIFDDQFSVERPDGSNFTLKIRSTKLEDSAMYFCASRDRESGIYGYTFGSGTRLTVV.

V gene TRBV6-5 combines with J gene TRBJ1-6; D unresolved. Germline lookup yields CDR1 MNHEY and CDR2 SVGAGI. This CDR3 has 17 amino acids. V lost 4 bases and J 3 bases, leaving 16 bases between the germline ends. The CDR3 region is CASSSRSPKDYNSPLHF. CDR3 nucleotide sequence: TGTGCCAGCAGTTCTCGCAGCCCGAAGGACTATAATTCACCCCTCCACTTT.

This clonotype is a singleton in its sample. This sequence joins TRBV7-9 and TRBJ2-7; no clear D gene. The V and J ends lost 10 bases and 1 base respectively, with 14 bases between them. Germline V gene data show CDR1 as SEHNR and CDR2 as FQNEAQ (reference sequence). There are 13 residues in the CDR3. CDR3 sequence: CAMIDQNSYEQYF. DNA for the CDR3: TGTGCCATGATAGATCAGAATTCCTACGAGCAGTACTTC.

Many counts were recorded for this clonotype. The V gene is TRBV29-1, the J gene TRBJ2-6, with 7 bases identical to TRBD1. With V trimmed by 5 bases and J by 2 bases, 3 bases remained unmatched. The length of the CDR3 is 14 residues. CDR1 is SQVTM, CDR2 ANQGSEA, per germline. CDR3 protein: CSVTDRAGANVLTF. CDR3 DNA: TGCAGCGTTACCGACAGGGCTGGGGCCAACGTCCTGACTTTC.

The table lists this clonotype with many counts. The chain combines TRBV24-1 with TRBJ2-7, with 9 bases aligning to TRBD1. The germline V gene encodes CDR1 KGHDR and CDR2 SFDVKD. V lost 0 bases to trimming and J lost 4 bases; unmatched junction nucleotides: 3. CDR3 size: 15 residues. As DNA, the CDR3 is TGTGCCACCAGTGATTTGCACAGGGGGCTATACGAGCAGTACTTC. Its protein is CATSDLHRGLYEQYF.

Comment on this clonotype: It is likely a read error: a sequence one base away is far more abundant. This chain links TRBV11-2 with TRBJ2-7, with D possibly matching TRBD2 (6 bases). V was pared by 3 bases and J by 3 bases, with 9 bases between. Germline assignment: CDR1 SGHAT and CDR2 FQNNGV. The CDR3 is 13 amino acids. CDR3 region: CASSFTGGYEQYF. CDR3 nucleotides: TGTGCCAGCAGCTTTACCGGGGGCTACGAGCAGTACTTC. Variable domain in full (rest from reference TRBV11-2 and TRBJ2-7): EAGVAQSPRYKIIEKRQSVAFWCNPISGHATLYWYQQILGQGPKLLIQFQNNGVVDDSQLPKDRFSAERLKGVDSTLKIQPAKLEDSAVYLCASSFTGGYEQYFGPGTRLTVT.

The chain links TRBV10-3 to TRBJ1-2; the D is unclear. V was trimmed by 10 bases and J by 2 bases, leaving 23 bases between them. The CDR3 contains 16 residues. Germline V CDR1 and CDR2: ENHRY, SYGVKD. The CDR3 sequence: CASGVRGPSKNYGYTF. The CDR3 bases are TGTGCCAGCGGGGTCCGAGGACCGTCTAAAAACTATGGCTACACCTTC.

A word on this clonotype: Since a much larger clone is just one base distant, this may be a read error. The chain uses TRBV14 and TRBJ1-2, with D possibly matching TRBD1 (5 bases). There are 16 residues in the CDR3. Germline V gene sequence: CDR1 SGHDN, CDR2 FVKESK. Trimming cost V 2 bases and J 6 bases, with 19 bases left between them. CDR3 sequence reads: CASSQLGAQGANGYTF. The DNA of the CDR3 is TGTGCCAGCAGCCAACTAGGCGCGCAGGGAGCCAATGGCTACACCTTC.

The sample holds many counts of this clonotype. The chain joins TRBV20-1 to TRBJ1-6; D uncertain. The V end was cut by 6 bases, the J end by 7 bases, with 16 bases between. Germline loops: CDR1 DFQATT, CDR2 SNEGSKA (reference sequence). This CDR3 spans 14 amino acids. The CDR3 DNA reads TGCAGTGCGAACAAATTCGGAGGGAATTCACCCCTCCACTTT. This sequence encodes CSANKFGGNSPLHF.

This clonotype was seen a handful of times. The V call is TRBV20-1, the J call TRBJ2-7, with D possibly TRBD1 on 5 matching bases. The germline gives CDR1 DFQATT, CDR2 SNEGSKA (reference sequence). Trimming pared 0 bases from V and 4 bases from J, leaving 16 bases between. The CDR3 contains 15 residues. In DNA form, the CDR3 reads TGCAGTGCTAGAGATCCTGCAGGGTTTGCGTACGAGCAGTACTTC. As protein: CSARDPAGFAYEQYF.

This clonotype appeared a few times. The chain is built from TRBV30 and TRBJ1-6; perhaps TRBD1 as D (5 bases). Germline V gives CDR1 GTSNPN, CDR2 SVGIG (reference sequence). Trimming cost V 0 bases and J 6 bases, with 12 bases left between them. CDR3 length equals 15 residues. The CDR3 DNA is TGTGCCTGGAGTGTTGGAGGGACCGGTAATTCACCCCTCCACTTT. As protein: CAWSVGGTGNSPLHF. Supplemented by reference TRBV30 and TRBJ1-6, the full variable domain reads SQTIHQWPATLVQPVGSPLSLECTVEGTSNPNLYWYRQAAGRGLQLLFYSVGIGQISSEVPQNLSASRPQDRQFILSSKKLLLSDSGFYLCAWSVGGTGNSPLHFGNGTRLTVT.

The CDR3 reads CSARPSGGRTDTQYF. The CDR3 region has the DNA TGCAGTGCTAGGCCATCCGGGGGGCGGACAGATACGCAGTATTTT. This chain connects TRBV20-1 to TRBJ2-3, with a tentative D call TRBD2 (7 bases). Trimming cost V 3 bases and J 3 bases, with 16 bases left between them. The germline CDR1 and CDR2 sequences are DFQATT and SNEGSKA (reference sequence). This CDR3 is 15 amino acids long.

There are a few counts of this clonotype. The V gene is TRBV6-1, the J gene TRBJ1-6, with D perhaps matching TRBD1 (5 bases). This CDR3 comprises 14 residues. Trimming left V 6 bases short and J 6 bases short, with 12 bases between. Germline V lookup: CDR1 MNHNS, CDR2 SASEGT. The CDR3 nucleotides are TGTGCCAGCAGAGATCAGGGAATTAATTCACCCCTCCACTTT. It codes for CASRDQGINSPLHF.

Ten or more counts support this clonotype. The V gene is TRBV19, the J gene TRBJ1-4; D is possibly TRBD1 (5 bases). Germline assignment: CDR1 LNHDA and CDR2 SQIVND (reference sequence). The CDR3 consists of 14 residues. V lost 9 bases, J lost 0 bases, and 11 bases lay in between. DNA for the CDR3: TGTGCCAGCAACCGGGACGCAACTAATGAAAAACTGTTTTTT. It is translated as CASNRDATNEKLFF.

This clonotype was recorded at least ten times. This chain joins TRBV4-3 and TRBJ1-2; D might be TRBD1 (6 bases). Per the germline V gene, CDR1 is LGHNA and CDR2 is YSLEER. V dropped 1 base and J dropped 4 bases, with 13 bases sitting between them. The CDR3 consists of 15 residues. The CDR3 loop reads CASSQARTATYGYTF. Written as DNA, the CDR3 is TGCGCCAGCAGCCAAGCCCGGACAGCCACCTATGGCTACACCTTC.

Ten or more counts support this clonotype. J is TRBJ1-2 and V is TRBV7-2, with 7 bases aligning to TRBD1. The length of the CDR3 is 17 residues. The V gene's germline CDR1 is SGHTA and CDR2 FQGNSA. The V segment lost 0 bases and the J segment 0 bases; nucleotides outside the gene matches: 7. CDR3 nucleotide sequence: TGTGCCAGCAGCTTAGCGAGCCCTCAGGGGGCTAACTATGGCTACACCTTC. It codes for CASSLASPQGANYGYTF.

The chain carries TRBV2 and TRBJ2-7; D is possibly TRBD1 or TRBD2 (5 bases each). This CDR3 is 17 amino acids long. With 11 bases removed from V and 4 bases from J, the gap between germline ends came to 30 bases. The germline CDR1 and CDR2 sequences are SNHLY and FYNNEI. The CDR3 sequence: CAGMKLPLREGRYEQYF. The DNA for the CDR3 is TGTGCCGGCATGAAACTTCCCCTAAGAGAGGGGCGTTACGAGCAGTACTTC. Together with reference TRBV2 and TRBJ2-7, the CDR3 gives the full variable domain: EPEVTQTPSHQVTQMGQEVILRCVPISNHLYFYWYRQILGQKVEFLVSFYNNEISEKSEIFDDQFSVERPDGSNFTLKIRSTKLEDSAMYFCAGMKLPLREGRYEQYFGPGTRLTVT.

This clonotype was seen many times. The chain links TRBV10-1 to TRBJ2-3; no reliable D call. This CDR3 is built from 13 residues. The germline CDR1 and CDR2 sequences are WNHNN and SYGVQD (reference sequence). V dropped 2 bases and J dropped 6 bases, with 9 bases sitting between them. The CDR3: CASSEKLADTQYF. DNA for the CDR3: TGCGCCAGCAGTGAGAAGCTTGCGGATACGCAGTATTTT.

This chain joins TRBV3-1 and TRBJ1-1; D is unclear. The ends were cut back, 1 base at V and 6 bases at J, with 9 bases in the middle. This CDR3 has 13 residues. The germline V gene encodes CDR1 LGHDT and CDR2 YNNKEL (reference sequence). For the CDR3, the DNA is TGTGCCAGCAGCCAAGCGCCAAGCGCTGAAGCTTTCTTT. Translating gives CASSQAPSAEAFF.

This clonotype turned up a few times. This rearrangement joins TRBV3-1 to TRBJ2-7, with 9 bases matching TRBD1. This CDR3 has 15 amino acids. Germline V gene sequence: CDR1 LGHDT, CDR2 YNNKEL (reference sequence). V gave up 2 bases and J gave up 3 bases; unmatched junction bases: 5. CDR3 residues: CASSQTGQGYYEQYF. The CDR3 DNA reads as TGTGCCAGCAGCCAAACGGGACAGGGTTACTACGAGCAGTACTTC.

The V gene is TRBV29-1, the J gene TRBJ2-7, with D uncertain. V lost 4 bases and J 9 bases, leaving 22 bases between the germline ends. The V gene's germline CDR1 is SQVTM and CDR2 ANQGSEA. The CDR3 spans 14 residues. Written as DNA, the CDR3 is TGCAGCGTTGTCGCGAGCCTCCAGCCCAACGGGCAGTACTTC. Amino acids: CSVVASLQPNGQYF.

This clonotype was counted only a few times. The genes are TRBV15 and TRBJ1-1, with TRBD1 identical over 8 bases. Germline CDR1 and CDR2: LNHNV and YYDKDF (reference sequence). The CDR3 is made up of 15 amino acids. V shed 0 bases and J 8 bases; nucleotides not matched to a gene: 8. CDR3 nucleotides: TGTGCCACCAGCAGAGACCCGGGACAGGTAGGGGAAGCTTTCTTT. This translates into CATSRDPGQVGEAFF.

This clonotype has just a few counts. This chain uses TRBV9 with TRBJ2-5, with 9 bases lining up with TRBD1. CDR1 and CDR2 from the germline V gene are SGDLS and YYNGEE. With 4 bases clipped from V and 5 bases from J, the junction kept 9 bases outside the gene matches. The CDR3 runs 15 residues. CDR3 DNA sequence: TGTGCCAGCAGCACAGGGGACAGGGCAGGTGAGACCCAGTACTTC. It is translated as CASSTGDRAGETQYF.

This clonotype showed up many times. V usage is TRBV19 and J usage is TRBJ2-7; D might be TRBD1 (6 bases). This CDR3 has 17 amino acids. The ends were cut back, 5 bases at V and 2 bases at J, with 22 bases in the middle. The germline CDR1 and CDR2 sequences are LNHDA and SQIVND (reference sequence). CDR3 sequence (DNA): TGTGCCAGTAGTCTAAACTTTGTGGGGGCTCTGGCCTACGAGCAGTACTTC. Translation: CASSLNFVGALAYEQYF. The full variable domain, its missing parts supplied by reference TRBV19 and TRBJ2-7, is DGGITQSPKYLFRKEGQNVTLSCEQNLNHDAMYWYRQDPGQGLRLIYYSQIVNDFQKGDIAEGYSVSREKKESFPLTVTSAQKNPTAFYLCASSLNFVGALAYEQYFGPGTRLTVT.

The rearrangement links TRBV11-3 to TRBJ2-3; D perhaps matches TRBD1 (6 bases). The length of the CDR3 is 14 residues. Between the trimmed V and J ends, which lost 8 bases and 6 bases, there was a span of 18 bases. The germline V gene encodes CDR1 SGHNT and CDR2 YENEEA. For the CDR3, the DNA is TGTGCCAGCGCGGACAGCGTAATGTCTGATACGCAGTATTTT. Its protein product is CASADSVMSDTQYF.

The table lists this clonotype with a few counts. The rearrangement joins TRBV20-1 to TRBJ1-1; tentatively, D is TRBD1 (6 bases). This CDR3 is 14 amino acids long. Trimming removed 6 bases at V and 1 base at J, with 15 bases between. Looked up from germline, CDR1 is DFQATT and CDR2 is SNEGSKA (reference sequence). CDR3 loop: CSAPLRTANTEAFF. In DNA, the CDR3 is TGCAGTGCGCCCCTTAGGACAGCGAACACTGAAGCTTTCTTT.

The J gene is TRBJ2-3, the V gene TRBV5-6, with TRBD1 identical over 10 bases. V trimming: 4 bases; J trimming: 5 bases; junction bases outside the gene matches: 7. CDR1 and CDR2 (germline): SGHDT, YYEEEE. The CDR3 is 15 amino acids. CDR3 loop: CASSGPGQGLDTQYF. DNA for the CDR3: TGTGCCAGCAGCGGCCCGGGACAGGGGTTAGATACGCAGTATTTT. The full variable domain, its missing parts supplied by reference TRBV5-6 and TRBJ2-3, is DAGVTQSPTHLIKTRGQQVTLRCSPKSGHDTVSWYQQALGQGPQFIFQYYEEEERQRGNFPDRFSGHQFPNYSSELNVNALLLGDSALYLCASSGPGQGLDTQYFGPGTRLTVL.

This clonotype showed up just a few times. The rearrangement uses TRBV10-3 and TRBJ2-1; a weak D match, TRBD2 (5 bases). Trimming removed 10 bases from V and 7 bases from J, with 20 bases in between. Germline loops: CDR1 ENHRY, CDR2 SYGVKD. The CDR3 runs 14 residues. The DNA for the CDR3 is TGTGCCACCAGGAGGACGGACGCAACGAATGAGCAGTTCTTC. Translation gives CATRRTDATNEQFF.

This clonotype has only a few counts. The rearrangement links TRBV6-1 to TRBJ1-5; TRBD1 aligns across 7 bases. With 6 bases clipped from V and 0 bases from J, the junction kept 8 bases outside the gene matches. Germline-derived CDR1 and CDR2 are MNHNS and SASEGT. This CDR3 has 16 residues. CDR3 nucleotides: TGTGCCAGCAGGGACAACAGGGGACATAGCAATCAGCCCCAGCATTTT. Protein product: CASRDNRGHSNQPQHF.